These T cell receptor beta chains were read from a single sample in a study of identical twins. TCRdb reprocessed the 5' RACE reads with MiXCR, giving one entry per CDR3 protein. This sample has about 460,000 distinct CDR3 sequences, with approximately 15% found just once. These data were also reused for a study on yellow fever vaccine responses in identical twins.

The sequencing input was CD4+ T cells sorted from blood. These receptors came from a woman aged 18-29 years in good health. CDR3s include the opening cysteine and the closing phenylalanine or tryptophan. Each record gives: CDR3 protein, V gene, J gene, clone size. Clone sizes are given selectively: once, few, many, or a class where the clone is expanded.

CDR3aa: CSASGLAGVVGFNEQFF
v_gene: TRBV20-1
j_gene: TRBJ2-1
abundance: few

CDR3aa: CASGGGGEGLGELFF
v_gene: TRBV6-2/TRBV6-3
j_gene: TRBJ2-2
abundance: -

CDR3aa: CASSLDPAGELFF
v_gene: TRBV7-2
j_gene: TRBJ2-2
abundance: -

CDR3aa: CSAKSWTGDTQYF
v_gene: TRBV20-1
j_gene: TRBJ2-3
abundance: many

CDR3aa: CSVEGPSGKETQYF
v_gene: TRBV29-1
j_gene: TRBJ2-5
abundance: -

CDR3aa: CASSQYDRGRVEQYF
v_gene: TRBV14
j_gene: TRBJ2-7
abundance: few

CDR3aa: CASSSNTYTALHF
v_gene: TRBV7-2
j_gene: TRBJ1-6
abundance: few

CDR3aa: CSARDPGERGNNNEQFF
v_gene: TRBV20-1
j_gene: TRBJ2-1
abundance: -

CDR3aa: CAWSVREKLFF
v_gene: TRBV30
j_gene: TRBJ1-4
abundance: -

CDR3aa: CASSTGYEQFF
v_gene: TRBV25-1
j_gene: TRBJ2-1
abundance: -

CDR3aa: CSARIALPGNTEAFF
v_gene: TRBV20-1
j_gene: TRBJ1-1
abundance: -

CDR3aa: CATSRETGGFNYGYTF
v_gene: TRBV15
j_gene: TRBJ1-2
abundance: many

CDR3aa: CASSLALAGTLQETQYF
v_gene: TRBV12-3/TRBV12-4
j_gene: TRBJ2-5
abundance: few

CDR3aa: CASSRAWTVEYEQYF
v_gene: TRBV4-2
j_gene: TRBJ2-7
abundance: -

CDR3aa: CASGEYYEQYF
v_gene: TRBV2
j_gene: TRBJ2-7
abundance: few

CDR3aa: CSARDMGSYEQYF
v_gene: TRBV20-1
j_gene: TRBJ2-7
abundance: few

CDR3aa: CASSPGLGVSYEQYF
v_gene: TRBV18
j_gene: TRBJ2-7
abundance: few

CDR3aa: CASSLYREQETQYF
v_gene: TRBV7-8
j_gene: TRBJ2-5
abundance: few

CDR3aa: CASSFLGPSNQPQHF
v_gene: TRBV12-3/TRBV12-4
j_gene: TRBJ1-5
abundance: -

CDR3aa: CASSFGVKDVNTEAFF
v_gene: TRBV12-3/TRBV12-4
j_gene: TRBJ1-1
abundance: few

CDR3aa: CASSRLAGVGDTQYF
v_gene: TRBV6-1
j_gene: TRBJ2-3
abundance: -

CDR3aa: CASSFGGQQSREQYF
v_gene: TRBV7-2
j_gene: TRBJ2-3
abundance: -

CDR3aa: CASRTGFPGLSGELFF
v_gene: TRBV5-1
j_gene: TRBJ2-2
abundance: -

CDR3aa: CASSSGLRFLQETQYF
v_gene: TRBV27
j_gene: TRBJ2-5
abundance: few

CDR3aa: CASRPSGRGEQFF
v_gene: TRBV7-9
j_gene: TRBJ2-1
abundance: many

CDR3aa: CASSYPRWGGGETQYF
v_gene: TRBV6-5
j_gene: TRBJ2-5
abundance: -

CDR3aa: CASSQSTGQIYEQYF
v_gene: TRBV4-3
j_gene: TRBJ2-7
abundance: -

CDR3aa: CASSFTGRGGATDTQYF
v_gene: TRBV7-2
j_gene: TRBJ2-3
abundance: -

CDR3aa: CASSQLHRGLAENEQFF
v_gene: TRBV4-3
j_gene: TRBJ2-1
abundance: once

CDR3aa: CASSYPANRYNEQFF
v_gene: TRBV6-2/TRBV6-3
j_gene: TRBJ2-1
abundance: few

CDR3aa: CASSSPPGLAGGKQFF
v_gene: TRBV3-1
j_gene: TRBJ2-1
abundance: many

CDR3aa: CATSFRSGTGGSPLHF
v_gene: TRBV15
j_gene: TRBJ1-6
abundance: -

CDR3aa: CSVGDRFYEQYF
v_gene: TRBV29-1
j_gene: TRBJ2-7
abundance: -

CDR3aa: CATGRGSYNEQFF
v_gene: TRBV6-5
j_gene: TRBJ2-1
abundance: -

CDR3aa: CAISTGRSYEQYF
v_gene: TRBV10-3
j_gene: TRBJ2-7
abundance: many

CDR3aa: CASSFNEKLFF
v_gene: TRBV3-1
j_gene: TRBJ1-4
abundance: few

CDR3aa: CASGLPIAVGYNEQFF
v_gene: TRBV12-3/TRBV12-4
j_gene: TRBJ2-1
abundance: few

CDR3aa: CASSQDHSQSSYEQYF
v_gene: TRBV3-1
j_gene: TRBJ2-7
abundance: few

CDR3aa: CASSQDSVKNIQYF
v_gene: TRBV6-1
j_gene: TRBJ2-4
abundance: many

CDR3aa: CASSSLRGGGAYEQYF
v_gene: TRBV7-3
j_gene: TRBJ2-7
abundance: -

CDR3aa: CASSGLAGGPPETQYF
v_gene: TRBV4-1
j_gene: TRBJ2-5
abundance: -